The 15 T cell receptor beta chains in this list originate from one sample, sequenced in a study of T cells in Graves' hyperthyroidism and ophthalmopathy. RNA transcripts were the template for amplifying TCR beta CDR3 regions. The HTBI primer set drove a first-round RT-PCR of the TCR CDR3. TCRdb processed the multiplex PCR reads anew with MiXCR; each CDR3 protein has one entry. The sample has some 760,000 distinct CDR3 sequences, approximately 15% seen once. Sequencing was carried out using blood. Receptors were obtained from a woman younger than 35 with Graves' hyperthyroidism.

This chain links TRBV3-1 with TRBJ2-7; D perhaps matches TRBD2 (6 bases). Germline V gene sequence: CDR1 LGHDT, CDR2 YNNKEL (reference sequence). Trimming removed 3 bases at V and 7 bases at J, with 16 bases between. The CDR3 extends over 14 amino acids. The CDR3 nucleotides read TGTGCCAGCAGCCAGAGTAGCGGCCTCGGGGAGCAGTACTTC. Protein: CASSQSSGLGEQYF.

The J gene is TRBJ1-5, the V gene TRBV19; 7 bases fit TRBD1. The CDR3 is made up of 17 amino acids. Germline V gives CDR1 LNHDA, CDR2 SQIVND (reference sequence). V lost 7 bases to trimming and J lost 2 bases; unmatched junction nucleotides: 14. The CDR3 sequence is CASIGGSEGGRNQPQHF. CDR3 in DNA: TGTGCCAGTATAGGGGGCTCTGAGGGGGGGCGCAATCAGCCCCAGCATTTT.

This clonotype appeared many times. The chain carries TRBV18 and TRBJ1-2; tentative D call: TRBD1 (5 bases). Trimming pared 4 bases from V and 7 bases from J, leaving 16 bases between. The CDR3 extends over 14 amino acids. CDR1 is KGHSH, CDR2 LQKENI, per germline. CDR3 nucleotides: TGTGCCAGCTCACTGGGGTCCACAGGCTCTGGCTACACCTTC. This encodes CASSLGSTGSGYTF.

The DNA for the CDR3 is TGTGCCAGCAGTTCCTTATGGGACAGGGAACAGTTCTTC. Amino acids: CASSSLWDREQFF. The V gene is TRBV27, the J gene TRBJ2-1; TRBD1 aligns across 9 bases. The trim removed 4 bases at V and 13 bases at J, leaving 8 bases unmatched. The CDR3 totals 13 residues. CDR1 and CDR2 (germline): MNHEY, SMNVEV (reference sequence).

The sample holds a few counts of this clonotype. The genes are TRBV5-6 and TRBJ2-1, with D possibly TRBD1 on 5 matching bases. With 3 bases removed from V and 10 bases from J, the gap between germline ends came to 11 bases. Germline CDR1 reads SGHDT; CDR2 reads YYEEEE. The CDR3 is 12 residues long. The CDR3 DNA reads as TGTGCCAGCAGCTCCCCCCAGGGAGAGCAGTTCTTC. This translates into CASSSPQGEQFF.

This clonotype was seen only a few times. CDR3 sequence reads: CASRDPTGTDTQYF. The DNA of the CDR3 is TGTGCCAGCAGAGACCCTACAGGGACAGATACGCAGTATTTT. V gene TRBV12-3 or TRBV12-4 combines with J gene TRBJ2-3, with D possibly matching TRBD1 (6 bases). Trimming removed 6 bases at V and 3 bases at J, with 13 bases between. CDR3 length equals 14 residues.

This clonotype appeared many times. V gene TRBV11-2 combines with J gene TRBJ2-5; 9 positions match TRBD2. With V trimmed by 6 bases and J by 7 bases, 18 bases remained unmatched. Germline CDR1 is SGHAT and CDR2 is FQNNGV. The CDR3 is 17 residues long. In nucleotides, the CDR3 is TGTGCCAGCAGTTCATCATGGGCGGGAGGGCCCGGTTGGACCCAGTACTTC. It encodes CASSSSWAGGPGWTQYF.

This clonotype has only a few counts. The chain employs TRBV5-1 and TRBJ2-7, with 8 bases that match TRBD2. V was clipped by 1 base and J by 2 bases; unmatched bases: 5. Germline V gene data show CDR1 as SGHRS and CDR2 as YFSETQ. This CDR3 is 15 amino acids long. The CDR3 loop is CASSLSPGGPYEQYF. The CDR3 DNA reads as TGCGCCAGCAGCTTGTCCCCGGGAGGGCCCTACGAGCAGTACTTC.

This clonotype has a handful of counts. CDR3 DNA: TGTGCCAGCAGTTTCCTGTCCCCACACAGGGACATCTACGAGCAGTACTTC. This encodes CASSFLSPHRDIYEQYF. This chain links TRBV27 with TRBJ2-7, with D possibly TRBD1 on 6 matching bases. Germline V gene lookup returns CDR1 MNHEY and CDR2 SMNVEV (reference sequence). The CDR3 contains 17 residues. V lost 3 bases to trimming and J lost 3 bases, with 21 bases between them.

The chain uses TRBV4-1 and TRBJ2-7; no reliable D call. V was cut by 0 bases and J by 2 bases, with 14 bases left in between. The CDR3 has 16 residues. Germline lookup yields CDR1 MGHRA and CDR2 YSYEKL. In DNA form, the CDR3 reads TGCGCCAGCAGCCAAGAATGGACGGCTTTCGCCTACGAGCAGTACTTC. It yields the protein CASSQEWTAFAYEQYF.

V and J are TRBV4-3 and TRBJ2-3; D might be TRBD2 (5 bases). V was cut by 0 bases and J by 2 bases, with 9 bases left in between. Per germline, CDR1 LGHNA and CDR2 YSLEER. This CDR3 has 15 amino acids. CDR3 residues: CASSQEEDFTDTQYF. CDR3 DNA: TGCGCCAGCAGCCAAGAGGAGGATTTCACAGATACGCAGTATTTT.

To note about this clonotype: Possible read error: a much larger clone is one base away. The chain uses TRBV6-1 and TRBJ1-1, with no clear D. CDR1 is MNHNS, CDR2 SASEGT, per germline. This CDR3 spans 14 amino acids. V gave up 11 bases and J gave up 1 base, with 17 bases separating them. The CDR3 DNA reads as TGTGCCGGCACGACCGTAAGATCGAACACTGAAGCTTTCTTT. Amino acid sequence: CAGTTVRSNTEAFF.

CDR3 bases: TGTGCCAGCAGCTATGCGTCGGTGCAGTTCTTC. As protein: CASSYASVQFF. The J gene is TRBJ2-1, the V gene TRBV5-6; D gene uncertain. The CDR3 sequence is 11 residues long. The germline V gene has CDR1 SGHDT and CDR2 YYEEEE. With 3 bases removed from V and 12 bases from J, the gap between germline ends came to 10 bases.

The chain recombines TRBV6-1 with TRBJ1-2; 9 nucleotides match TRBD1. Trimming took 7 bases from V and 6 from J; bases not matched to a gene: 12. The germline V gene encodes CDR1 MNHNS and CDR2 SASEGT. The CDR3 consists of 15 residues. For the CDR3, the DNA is TGTGCCAGCACCCACCCACAGGGGGCTAAGAATGGCTACACCTTC. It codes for CASTHPQGAKNGYTF.

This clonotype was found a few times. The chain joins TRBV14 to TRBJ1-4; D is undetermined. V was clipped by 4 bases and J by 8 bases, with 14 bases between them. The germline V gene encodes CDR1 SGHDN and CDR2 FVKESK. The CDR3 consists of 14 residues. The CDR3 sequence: CASSPLWSVEKLFF. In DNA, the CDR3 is TGTGCCAGCAGCCCTCTATGGAGCGTCGAAAAACTGTTTTTT.